The next 21 T cell receptor beta chains were all read from a single sample in a study of T cells in Graves' hyperthyroidism and ophthalmopathy. Regions amplified from RNA transcripts were the TCR beta CDR3 regions. The HTBI primer set was used in a first-round RT-PCR of the TCR CDR3. TCRdb itself ran the multiplex PCR reads through MiXCR, one entry per CDR3 protein. The sample lists nearly 750,000 distinct CDR3 sequences, roughly a third occurring once. Material for sequencing was blood. These receptors all come from a woman between 40 and 55 years old with Graves' hyperthyroidism.

The genes are TRBV7-8 and TRBJ2-3; the D is unclear. In germline, CDR1 is SGHVS, CDR2 FQNEAQ. The V end was cut by 5 bases, the J end by 0 bases, with 9 bases between. This CDR3 comprises 14 residues. The CDR3 sequence: CASSPWPSTDTQYF. The CDR3 DNA reads TGTGCCAGCAGCCCCTGGCCGAGCACAGATACGCAGTATTTT.

V is TRBV4-2 and J is TRBJ2-7, with 12 bases identical to TRBD2. CDR3 length: 18 residues. The V gene's germline CDR1 is LGHNA and CDR2 YNFKEQ. J lost 3 bases, V lost 0 bases, and 9 bases had no gene match. CDR3 bases: TGTGCCAGCAGCCAAGATCGCTACAGACTAGCGGGGGACTACGAGCAGTACTTC. Translated, it gives CASSQDRYRLAGDYEQYF.

This chain joins TRBV7-2 and TRBJ1-2; D remains unclear. This CDR3 comprises 14 residues. V lost 1 base, J lost 1 base, and 7 bases lay in between. Germline lookup yields CDR1 SGHTA and CDR2 FQGNSA. The CDR3 DNA reads TGTGCCAGCAGCTTAGGACGGTTTAACTATGGCTACACCTTC. Amino acid sequence: CASSLGRFNYGYTF.

The chain combines TRBV5-1 with TRBJ2-2, with a weak D call TRBD1 (6 bases). This CDR3 comprises 15 residues. Germline V gene sequence: CDR1 SGHRS, CDR2 YFSETQ. Trimming took 4 bases from V and 5 from J, leaving 15 bases between them. The CDR3 reads CASSLTGIGTGELFF. The CDR3 DNA reads TGCGCCAGCAGCCTGACAGGAATAGGGACCGGGGAGCTGTTTTTT.

On this clonotype itself: This may stem from a read error, because a much larger clone lies one nucleotide away. J is TRBJ1-2 and V is TRBV20-1, with 11 bases lining up with TRBD1. The CDR3 totals 13 residues. Germline V lookup: CDR1 DFQATT, CDR2 SNEGSKA (reference sequence). DNA of the CDR3: TGCAGTGCGCGGACAGGGGGCAGTTATGACTACACCTTC. This encodes CSARTGGSYDYTF.

The chain employs TRBV7-6 and TRBJ1-6, with 8 bases matching TRBD1. The CDR3 spans 15 residues. CDR1 SGHVS and CDR2 FNYEAQ come from the germline V gene. J gave up 11 bases and V 1 base, and 7 bases lay outside the gene matches. This CDR3 is CASSLDQGANPPLHF. CDR3 bases: TGTGCCAGCAGCTTAGATCAGGGGGCGAATCCACCCCTCCACTTT. Full variable domain (outside the CDR3, taken from reference TRBV7-6 and TRBJ1-6): GAGVSQSPRYKVTKRGQDVALRCDPISGHVSLYWYRQALGQGPEFLTYFNYEAQQDKSGLPNDRFSAERPEGSISTLTIQRTEQRDSAMYRCASSLDQGANPPLHFGNGTRLTVT.

The chain carries TRBV15 and TRBJ2-3, with D hard to call. CDR1 LNHNV and CDR2 YYDKDF come from the germline V gene (reference sequence). The CDR3 has 15 residues. V lost 1 base, J lost 2 bases, and 10 bases lay in between. CDR3 DNA sequence: TGTGCCACCAGCAGAGTGGGTCAGGACACAGATACGCAGTATTTT. Amino acid sequence: CATSRVGQDTDTQYF.

This clonotype appeared many times. This chain connects TRBV29-1 to TRBJ2-7, with 7 nucleotides matching TRBD1. Looked up from germline, CDR1 is SQVTM and CDR2 is ANQGSEA. This CDR3 is 13 amino acids long. The V and J ends lost 6 bases and 3 bases, in that order; junction bases with no gene match: 8. CDR3 nucleotide sequence: TGCAGCGTCGCTCTGCAGGGGGTCTACGAGCAGTACTTC. Its translation: CSVALQGVYEQYF.

This sequence joins TRBV10-2 and TRBJ1-1; D possibly corresponds to TRBD1 (5 bases). Germline V gives CDR1 WSHSY, CDR2 SAAADI. The ends were cut back, 8 bases at V and 6 bases at J, with 10 bases in the middle. The length of the CDR3 is 11 residues. For the CDR3, the DNA is TGCGCCAGCTTGGCAGGGTCTGAAGCTTTCTTT. Its translation is CASLAGSEAFF.

The chain uses TRBV29-1 and TRBJ2-7; 10 bases align to TRBD1. This CDR3 comprises 13 residues. V shed 7 bases, J shed 3 bases, and the junction held 6 bases outside the gene matches. From germline, CDR1 is SQVTM and CDR2 ANQGSEA. CDR3 bases: TGCAGCGCCACGGGACAGGGGATCTACGAGCAGTACTTC. It codes for CSATGQGIYEQYF.

This clonotype was seen a handful of times. The chain links TRBV20-1 to TRBJ1-2, with D unresolved. Per the germline V gene, CDR1 is DFQATT and CDR2 is SNEGSKA (reference sequence). V lost 0 bases and J lost 2, with 10 bases in between. The CDR3 totals 14 residues. CDR3 coding DNA: TGCAGTGCTAGAGAGGGGTACCCCAACTATGGCTACACCTTC. Translated: CSAREGYPNYGYTF.

This clonotype was recorded many times. This chain uses TRBV5-5 with TRBJ1-2; tentative D call: TRBD1 (5 bases). V lost 2 bases and J lost 3, with 11 bases in between. Germline CDR1 and CDR2: SGHKS and YYEKEE (reference sequence). The CDR3 loop spans 14 amino acids. CDR3 nucleotide sequence: TGTGCCAGCAGCTTAGGAGGGACCTACTATGGCTACACCTTC. It is translated as CASSLGGTYYGYTF.

This clonotype was counted many times. This rearrangement joins TRBV7-8 to TRBJ2-7, with 8 bases lining up with TRBD2. Germline loops: CDR1 SGHVS, CDR2 FQNEAQ. With 3 bases clipped from V and 7 bases from J, the junction kept 11 bases outside the gene matches. This CDR3 spans 15 amino acids. Here the CDR3 reads CASSFLSYGRDEQYF. In DNA form, the CDR3 reads TGTGCCAGCAGCTTTCTCTCTTACGGGAGGGATGAGCAGTACTTC.

With respect to this clonotype: Mismatch with germline at one junction end may stem from a read error. V gene TRBV10-3 combines with J gene TRBJ2-2; 9 positions match TRBD2. CDR1 and CDR2 from the germline V gene are ENHRY and SYGVKD. The CDR3 has 16 amino acids. CDR3 loop: CASSVTPGLAAGELFF. The DNA for the CDR3 is TGTGCCAGCAGTGTCACGCCGGGACTAGCAGCCGGGGAGCTGTTTTTT.

This clonotype was seen at least ten times. This chain joins TRBV29-1 and TRBJ1-1; 10 nucleotides line up with TRBD1. This CDR3 region has 13 residues. Per the germline V gene, CDR1 is SQVTM and CDR2 is ANQGSEA. V shed 7 bases and J 7 bases; nucleotides not matched to a gene: 9. The CDR3 DNA reads as TGCAGCGCCCCTAAAGGACAGGGGGATGAAGCTTTCTTT. Translation gives CSAPKGQGDEAFF.

This clonotype has a handful of counts. This chain connects TRBV19 to TRBJ2-5; D remains unclear. This CDR3 is built from 13 residues. In germline, CDR1 is LNHDA, CDR2 SQIVND (reference sequence). The germline V and J ends were trimmed by 6 bases and 3 bases, with 11 bases remaining between them. The CDR3 DNA sequence: TGTGCCAGTAGAACTAAGGTCGAAGAGACCCAGTACTTC. Its protein is CASRTKVEETQYF.

The rearrangement links TRBV5-1 to TRBJ2-5, with D possibly being TRBD2 (6 bases). Germline V gives CDR1 SGHRS, CDR2 YFSETQ. The V gene lost 0 bases and the J gene lost 9 bases, with 12 bases spanning the gap. This CDR3 is 13 amino acids long. The DNA of the CDR3 is TGCGCCAGCAGCTTGGACTTTTGGGAGGCCCAGTACTTC. Encoded protein: CASSLDFWEAQYF.

The chain links TRBV6-5 to TRBJ2-7, with D possibly TRBD2 on 6 matching bases. From germline, CDR1 is MNHEY and CDR2 SVGAGI. V was pared by 0 bases and J by 5 bases, with 14 bases between. The CDR3 contains 15 residues. CDR3 nucleotide sequence: TGTGCCAGCAGTTACTCGGGGGACCGGAGGGACGAGCAGTACTTC. Translation: CASSYSGDRRDEQYF.

The chain combines TRBV6-5 with TRBJ2-7; D not certain. The CDR3 contains 14 residues. Per germline, CDR1 MNHEY and CDR2 SVGAGI. Deletions cut 4 bases from V and 2 bases from J, with 12 bases between. For the CDR3, the DNA is TGTGCCAGCAGTTTGGGCCGGCGACCCTACGAGCAGTACTTC. Translation gives CASSLGRRPYEQYF.

This clonotype was found many times. This chain connects TRBV2 to TRBJ1-3, with 9 bases aligning to TRBD1. The CDR3 contains 13 residues. Per the germline V gene, CDR1 is SNHLY and CDR2 is FYNNEI. The ends lost 8 bases at V and 2 bases at J; junction bases unmatched: 1. As DNA, the CDR3 is TGTGCCAGCCGGGACAGGGCTGGAAACACCATATATTTT. Amino acid sequence: CASRDRAGNTIYF.

The chain couples TRBV10-3 to TRBJ2-7; TRBD2 matches at 8 bases. The CDR3 covers 14 residues. CDR1 is ENHRY, CDR2 SYGVKD, per germline. V shed 8 bases, J shed 7 bases, and the junction held 13 bases outside the gene matches. The CDR3 region is CAIAWGGGSEEQYF. DNA for the CDR3: TGTGCCATCGCCTGGGGCGGGGGGTCAGAGGAGCAGTACTTC.